The present T cell receptor (beta chain) was sequenced within a study of T cell responses to AZD1222 COVID-19 vaccine. Across the study: Second-dose intervals of approximately 4 or approximately 12 weeks were pooled. Study-wide results and caveats: Among the donors, most were white British and more were female, and clonal diversity was possibly underestimated. Spike-specific TCR breadth and depth rose after two AZD1222 doses.

The data were produced by immunoSEQ multiplex PCR, yet TCRdb's version contains in-frame clones alone and is incomplete. Of about 120,000 clones listed, approximately 89% were seen once; the top ten hold more than 9%. Regarding this clone: Its antigen is still unknown.

This CDR3 contains 14 residues. Per germline, CDR1 SGHKS and CDR2 YYEKEE (reference sequence). V was pared by 3 bases and J by 10 bases, with 14 bases between. The sequencing here drew on peripheral blood, taken on day 0 of AZD1222 vaccination. The chain links TRBV5-5 to TRBJ1-6; possibly TRBD1 for D (6 bases). The TCR originated in an adult in good health. The CDR3 loop reads CASSSRGGKSPLHF. The CDR3 region has the DNA TGTGCCAGCAGCTCACGAGGGGGGAAGTCACCCCTCCACTTT. The full variable domain, in which reference TRBV5-5 and TRBJ1-6 provide the parts outside the CDR3, is DAGVTQSPTHLIKTRGQQVTLRCSPISGHKSVSWYQQVLGQGPQFIFQYYEKEERGRGNFPDRFSARQFPNYSSELNVNALLLGDSALYLCASSSRGGKSPLHFGNGTRLTVT.